Listed below are T cell receptor beta chains from one sample, sequenced in a study of T-cell reconstitution after alpha-beta-depleted transplantation in children. From the PCR reads, TCRdb called clonotypes with MiXCR, one entry per CDR3 protein. This table holds about 610,000 distinct CDR3 sequences, 10% found once. The sequencing here drew on PBMCs from the stem cell graft donor, taken from the stem cell graft. Every receptor here comes from a human donor who donated a stem cell graft to a child with acute myeloid leukemia. The CDR3 runs from the conserved cysteine through the conserved F or W. A D gene is named only where the DNA matches it firmly. Only part of the rows carry a size: once, few, many, or a class if the clone is expanded.

TRBD1	TRBV20-1	few	TRBJ2-3	CSALDRAPTDTQYF	TGCAGTGCTCTGGACAGGGCTCCCACAGATACGCAGTATTTT
-	TRBV30	-	TRBJ1-5	CAWDTEGGGQPQHF	TGTGCCTGGGATACTGAGGGGGGGGGACAGCCCCAGCATTTT
TRBD2	TRBV6-1	-	TRBJ2-7	CASSRGLAGNSYEQYF	TGTGCCAGCAGCCGCGGACTAGCTGGTAACTCCTACGAGCAGTACTTC
-	TRBV29-1	many	TRBJ2-3	CSGLRGETFTDTQYF	TGCAGCGGTCTCAGGGGAGAGACATTTACAGATACGCAGTATTTT
TRBD2	TRBV20-1	few	TRBJ2-1	CSASPRLAGRGQFF	TGCAGTGCTAGTCCGAGACTAGCGGGCAGGGGGCAGTTCTTC
-	TRBV6-1	few	TRBJ2-2	CASSKGLGLTGELFF	TGTGCCAGCAGTAAGGGACTGGGGCTAACCGGGGAGCTGTTTTTT
-	TRBV27	-	TRBJ2-2	CASRVLANTGELFF	TGTGCCAGCAGGGTCCTCGCGAACACCGGGGAGCTGTTTTTT
-	TRBV28	few	TRBJ1-4	CASRVLANEKLFF	TGTGCCAGTAGGGTACTCGCTAATGAAAAACTGTTTTTT
TRBD2	TRBV28	many	TRBJ2-1	CASRYTSGAYNEQFF	TGTGCCAGCAGGTACACTAGCGGGGCTTACAATGAGCAGTTCTTC
-	TRBV15	-	TRBJ2-7	CATSRDPGGLDHEQYF	TGTGCCACCAGCAGAGATCCCGGGGGCCTAGATCACGAGCAGTACTTC
-	TRBV25-1	many	TRBJ2-5	CASSEYVGQETQYF	TGTGCCAGCAGTGAATATGTCGGCCAAGAGACCCAGTACTTC
-	TRBV9	many	TRBJ2-2	CASTSKSTGELFF	TGTGCCAGCACCTCCAAGTCCACCGGGGAGCTGTTTTTT
-	TRBV5-1	many	TRBJ2-3	CASSLVLADTDTQYF	TGCGCCAGCAGCTTGGTACTAGCAGACACAGATACGCAGTATTTT
-	TRBV6-2/TRBV6-3	few	TRBJ2-2	CASTPEGSNTGELFF	TGTGCCAGCACCCCCGAGGGGAGCAACACCGGGGAGCTGTTTTTT
TRBD1	TRBV3-1	many	TRBJ1-6	CASTPQGQGSPLHF	TGTGCCAGCACCCCACAGGGGCAGGGTTCACCCCTCCACTTT
-	TRBV20-1	many	TRBJ2-7	CSARDRRRGSDEQYF	TGCAGTGCTAGAGATCGTCGCAGGGGTTCCGACGAGCAGTACTTC
-	TRBV27	-	TRBJ2-1	CASSLNQRQSSYNEQFF	TGTGCCAGCAGTTTGAACCAGCGACAGAGCTCCTACAATGAGCAGTTCTTC
TRBD2	TRBV28	few	TRBJ2-5	CAASGPETQYF	TGTGCCGCTAGCGGCCCAGAGACCCAGTACTTC
TRBD1	TRBV11-2	few	TRBJ1-5	CASSLEGQGRSQPQHF	TGTGCCAGCAGCTTAGAGGGACAGGGGCGCAGTCAGCCCCAGCATTTT
-	TRBV29-1	-	TRBJ2-1	CSVGKGLESYNEQFF	TGCAGCGTTGGGAAGGGATTGGAGTCCTACAATGAGCAGTTCTTC
-	TRBV18	-	TRBJ2-1	CASSPGATEQFF	TGTGCCAGCTCGCCAGGGGCTACTGAGCAGTTCTTC
-	TRBV29-1	few	TRBJ2-2	CSVELGVTGELFF	TGCAGCGTTGAATTGGGGGTTACCGGGGAGCTGTTTTTT
-	TRBV7-9	few	TRBJ2-5	CASSPQGRDGKETQYF	TGTGCCAGCAGCCCTCAGGGTAGGGACGGTAAAGAGACCCAGTACTTC
-	TRBV29-1	many	TRBJ1-6	CSAGTYNSPLHF	TGCAGCGCGGGGACCTATAATTCACCCCTCCACTTT
-	TRBV4-3	many	TRBJ2-1	CASSQEGFNEQFF	TGCGCCAGCAGCCAAGAGGGCTTCAATGAGCAGTTCTTC
TRBD2	TRBV5-4	many	TRBJ2-1	CASSLGLAVNNEQFF	TGTGCCAGCAGCTTAGGACTAGCAGTCAACAATGAGCAGTTCTTC
-	TRBV28	many	TRBJ1-5	CASSFRGAQPQHF	TGTGCCAGCAGTTTTCGGGGGGCTCAGCCCCAGCATTTT
-	TRBV27	few	TRBJ2-6	CASSFQRANVLTF	TGTGCCAGCAGCTTCCAGAGGGCCAACGTCCTGACTTTC
TRBD1	TRBV7-2	few	TRBJ1-6	CASSLEGGWLGSPLHF	TGTGCCAGCAGCTTAGAAGGGGGCTGGTTGGGTTCACCCCTCCACTTT
-	TRBV12-3/TRBV12-4	few	TRBJ2-1	CASTALVGLYNEQFF	TGTGCCAGCACCGCCTTGGTGGGGCTCTACAATGAGCAGTTCTTC
-	TRBV5-1	-	TRBJ1-5	CASSLGFGPPSTDQPQHF	TGCGCCAGCAGCTTGGGGTTCGGGCCACCCTCCACCGATCAGCCCCAGCATTTT
-	TRBV28	-	TRBJ1-4	CASGRASTNEKLFF	TGTGCCAGCGGAAGGGCCTCAACTAATGAAAAACTGTTTTTT
TRBD1	TRBV3-1	-	TRBJ2-4	CASSQGTGLGLDIQYF	TGTGCCAGCAGCCAAGGGACAGGACTGGGGTTGGACATTCAGTACTTC
-	TRBV4-3	many	TRBJ2-1	CASSQDSFDEQFF	TGCGCCAGCAGCCAGGATAGCTTCGATGAGCAGTTCTTC
-	TRBV7-2	-	TRBJ2-3	CASSWGKGADTQYF	TGTGCCAGCAGCTGGGGGAAAGGCGCAGATACGCAGTATTTT
TRBD2	TRBV20-1	-	TRBJ2-7	CSALMTGTTSYEQYF	TGCAGTGCTCTTATGACCGGGACTACCTCCTACGAGCAGTACTTC
TRBD1	TRBV29-1	-	TRBJ2-7	CSVTGQGHEQYF	TGCAGCGTGACCGGACAGGGACACGAGCAGTACTTC
TRBD2	TRBV5-1	few	TRBJ2-5	CASSFFLAGGETQYF	TGCGCCAGCAGCTTCTTCCTAGCGGGAGGGGAGACCCAGTACTTC
-	TRBV28	-	TRBJ1-1	CASSLFSRNTEAFF	TGTGCCAGCAGTTTATTCTCGAGGAACACTGAAGCTTTCTTT
-	TRBV4-3	few	TRBJ2-7	CASSRTRSSYEQYF	TGCGCCAGCAGCCGTACCCGGAGCTCCTACGAGCAGTACTTC
-	TRBV12-3/TRBV12-4	-	TRBJ1-5	CASSTRGSNQPQHF	TGTGCCAGCAGCACTAGGGGTAGCAATCAGCCCCAGCATTTT
TRBD1	TRBV5-6	many	TRBJ1-5	CASSSGQGNNQPQHF	TGTGCCAGCAGCTCGGGACAGGGGAACAATCAGCCCCAGCATTTT
-	TRBV9	many	TRBJ2-7	CASSVDSGTYEQYF	TGTGCCAGCAGCGTAGATTCAGGGACCTACGAGCAGTACTTC
TRBD2	TRBV29-1	few	TRBJ2-5	CSVDFGLGYQETQYF	TGCAGCGTTGATTTCGGACTAGGGTACCAAGAGACCCAGTACTTC
TRBD2	TRBV7-3	many	TRBJ2-5	CASSPNSGRSGETQYF	TGTGCCAGCAGCCCTAATAGCGGGAGAAGCGGGGAGACCCAGTACTTC
TRBD2	TRBV29-1	-	TRBJ2-1	CSGGEGGQYNEQFF	TGCAGCGGGGGGGAGGGAGGGCAATACAATGAGCAGTTCTTC
TRBD1	TRBV30	-	TRBJ2-7	CACGSGTGLNEQYF	TGTGCCTGCGGATCCGGGACAGGGCTAAACGAGCAGTACTTC
-	TRBV7-2	many	TRBJ2-7	CASSLFRTVEQYF	TGTGCCAGCAGCCTTTTCCGGACAGTCGAGCAGTACTTC
-	TRBV6-1	few	TRBJ1-5	CASRPYPIYSNQPQHF	TGTGCCAGCAGACCGTACCCGATTTATAGCAATCAGCCCCAGCATTTT
-	TRBV5-6	many	TRBJ2-1	CASSLPDWSSYNEQFF	TGTGCCAGCAGCTTACCGGACTGGAGCTCCTACAATGAGCAGTTCTTC
-	TRBV7-9	few	TRBJ2-7	CASSSSLAYEQYF	TGTGCCAGCAGCTCCTCCCTAGCCTACGAGCAGTACTTC
-	TRBV10-3	many	TRBJ1-1	CAIGVHRTTEAFF	TGTGCCATCGGGGTACATAGGACCACTGAAGCTTTCTTT
-	TRBV30	few	TRBJ2-1	CAWTAYNEQFF	TGTGCCTGGACTGCTTACAATGAGCAGTTCTTC
TRBD2	TRBV4-3	-	TRBJ2-1	CASSQDSTSGRYYNEQFF	TGCGCCAGCAGCCAAGATTCGACTAGCGGGAGGTACTACAATGAGCAGTTCTTC
-	TRBV29-1	few	TRBJ1-1	CSVDWGLNTEAFF	TGCAGCGTTGATTGGGGGCTGAACACTGAAGCTTTCTTT
-	TRBV12-3/TRBV12-4	many	TRBJ1-5	CASREDPTDASQPQHF	TGTGCCAGCAGAGAAGACCCGACCGACGCGAGTCAGCCCCAGCATTTT